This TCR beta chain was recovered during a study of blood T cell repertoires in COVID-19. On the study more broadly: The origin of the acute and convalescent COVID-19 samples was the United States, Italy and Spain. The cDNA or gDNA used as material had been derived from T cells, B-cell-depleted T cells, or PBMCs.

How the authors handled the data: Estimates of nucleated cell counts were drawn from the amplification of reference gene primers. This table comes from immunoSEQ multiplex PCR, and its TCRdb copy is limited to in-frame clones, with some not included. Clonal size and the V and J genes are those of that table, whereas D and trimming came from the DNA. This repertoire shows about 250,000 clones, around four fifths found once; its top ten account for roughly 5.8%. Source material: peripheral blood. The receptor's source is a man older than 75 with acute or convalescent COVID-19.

The CDR3 sequence is CASSFLNEQFF. CDR3 coding DNA: TGTGCCAGCAGCTTTCTTAATGAGCAGTTCTTC. The genes are TRBV5-4 and TRBJ2-1; no clear D gene. V lost 2 bases, J lost 7 bases, and 4 bases lay in between. Germline CDR1 is SGHNT and CDR2 is YYREEE (reference sequence). The CDR3 totals 11 residues.